The 32 T cell receptor beta chains below were found in one sample sequenced in a study of Graves' ophthalmopathy and Graves' hyperthyroidism (dated by TCRdb to between 2017 and 2018). Instrument used: Illumina HiSeq 2000. For repertoire sequencing, the TCR beta CDR3 regions were amplified from RNA transcripts. A first-round RT-PCR used HTBI primers with the Qiagen OneStep RT-PCR kit, followed by a second-round multiplex PCR, size selection and purification. TCRdb reanalyzed the raw reads on its own, using fastp at Q25 for trimming and MiXCR for clone calling, and kept in-frame beta chains. Entries that share a CDR3 protein sequence are merged under the most common genes and DNA. Here the sample has nearly 400,000 distinct CDR3 sequences; 15% to 20% occur a single time. Together, the top ten hold more than 1.5% of the sample. Specimen: peripheral blood. The receptor source for this set is a woman aged 18-30 years with Graves' ophthalmopathy. Donor details come from another sample of the same person, matched by shared clones.

This clonotype has at least ten counts. The chain joins TRBV20-1 to TRBJ2-7; tentatively, D is TRBD1 (5 bases). There are 15 residues in the CDR3. Trimming removed 1 base at V and 6 bases at J, with 19 bases between. Germline V CDR1 and CDR2: DFQATT, SNEGSKA (reference sequence). The chain's CDR3 is CSARVRDTNGAEQYF. The CDR3 nucleotides read TGCAGTGCTAGAGTAAGGGATACAAATGGGGCCGAGCAGTACTTC.

The chain couples TRBV6-1 to TRBJ1-2; weak D call: TRBD1 (5 bases). V was pared by 5 bases and J by 4 bases, with 11 bases between. The germline V gene encodes CDR1 MNHNS and CDR2 SASEGT. The CDR3 is made up of 13 amino acids. For the CDR3, the DNA is TGTGCCAGCAGTCCCCCGGGGCTCTATGGCTACACCTTC. This encodes CASSPPGLYGYTF.

This clonotype occurred many times. The chain carries TRBV15 and TRBJ2-2; D possibly corresponds to TRBD1 (6 bases). Germline CDR1 is LNHNV and CDR2 is YYDKDF (reference sequence). The CDR3 consists of 17 residues. The V end lost 1 base, the J end lost 3 bases, and 15 bases lay between the germline ends. The CDR3 region is CATSRVMFPGDTGELFF. CDR3 in DNA: TGTGCCACCAGCAGAGTAATGTTTCCAGGGGACACCGGGGAGCTGTTTTTT.

The V call is TRBV6-2 or TRBV6-3, the J call TRBJ2-5, with TRBD1 as a possible D gene (6 bases). V lost 10 bases and J lost 5, with 17 bases in between. CDR3 length: 13 residues. Germline V CDR1 and CDR2: MNHEY, SVGEGT. This chain's CDR3 is CAIGAGAVETQYF. The CDR3 DNA follows: TGTGCCATCGGTGCAGGGGCGGTGGAGACCCAGTACTTC.

This chain links TRBV18 with TRBJ2-7, with TRBD1 matching 10 bases. The CDR3 is 16 residues long. V shed 0 bases and J 5 bases; nucleotides not matched to a gene: 7. Germline V gives CDR1 KGHSH, CDR2 LQKENI. The CDR3, as DNA: TGTGCCAGCTCACCACCTCCCCAGACAGGGGGCAACGAGCAGTACTTC. Its protein is CASSPPPQTGGNEQYF.

This clonotype was recorded many times. The CDR3 spells CASSPGLTEAFF. CDR3 DNA: TGCGCCAGCAGTCCGGGTCTCACTGAAGCTTTCTTT. The chain couples TRBV10-1 to TRBJ1-1, with D unresolved. The germline V gene has CDR1 WNHNN and CDR2 SYGVQD (reference sequence). There are 12 residues in the CDR3. Trimming cost V 5 bases and J 4 bases, with 8 bases left between them.

This clonotype was detected once. V gene TRBV7-2 combines with J gene TRBJ2-2; 7 nucleotides agree with TRBD2. The length of the CDR3 is 14 residues. The germline CDR1 and CDR2 sequences are SGHTA and FQGNSA. With 5 bases clipped from V and 2 bases from J, the junction kept 2 bases outside the gene matches. CDR3 loop: CASSGRANTGELFF. DNA for the CDR3: TGTGCCAGCAGCGGGAGGGCTAACACCGGGGAGCTGTTTTTT. The variable domain in full, completed from reference TRBV7-2 and TRBJ2-2, reads GAGVSQSPSNKVTEKGKDVELRCDPISGHTALYWYRQSLGQGLEFLIYFQGNSAPDKSGLPSDRFSAERTGGSVSTLTIQRTQQEDSAVYLCASSGRANTGELFFGEGSRLTVL.

The chain combines TRBV4-1 with TRBJ2-5; unclear D gene. Trimming stripped 4 bases from V and 2 bases from J, with 11 bases between. CDR3 length: 14 amino acids. Germline CDR1 and CDR2: MGHRA and YSYEKL. CDR3 residues: CASSLSTTQETQYF. CDR3 sequence (DNA): TGCGCCAGCAGCCTTTCGACGACGCAAGAGACCCAGTACTTC.

This clonotype was detected ten times or more. The J gene is TRBJ2-5, the V gene TRBV24-1; perhaps TRBD2 as D (6 bases). The CDR3 consists of 15 residues. CDR1 and CDR2 from the germline V gene are KGHDR and SFDVKD. Trimming stripped 1 base from V and 5 bases from J, with 13 bases between. In DNA, the CDR3 is TGTGCCACCAGTGATTTTGGAGGGGCACGTGAGACCCAGTACTTC. Its protein product is CATSDFGGARETQYF.

This clonotype was found many times. This could be a read error, since a much larger clone is one nucleotide away. This chain connects TRBV25-1 to TRBJ2-5; tentatively, D is TRBD2 (5 bases). Looked up from germline, CDR1 is MGHDK and CDR2 is SYGVNS. The length of the CDR3 is 13 residues. The CDR3 here is CAGSVRSGETQYF. The CDR3 nucleotides are TGTGCCGGCAGTGTGAGGAGCGGAGAGACCCAGTACTTC.

This clonotype has ten or more counts. The chain uses TRBV20-1 and TRBJ1-1; D not certain. Germline V gene data show CDR1 as DFQATT and CDR2 as SNEGSKA (reference sequence). The CDR3 totals 11 residues. Deletions cut 1 base from V and 12 bases from J, with 12 bases between. The CDR3 nucleotides are TGCAGTGCTAGAGGGGAGGGTTCAACTTTCTTT. Its protein is CSARGEGSTFF.

The chain carries TRBV6-2 or TRBV6-3 and TRBJ2-5; 13 bases align to TRBD2. Per the germline V gene, CDR1 is MNHEY and CDR2 is SVGEGT. V gave up 4 bases and J gave up 5 bases; unmatched junction bases: 10. The CDR3 consists of 17 residues. The CDR3 here is CASSSFGLAGVEETQYF. For the CDR3, the DNA is TGTGCCAGCAGTTCCTTTGGACTAGCGGGAGTAGAGGAGACCCAGTACTTC.

This clonotype was counted at least ten times. This chain uses TRBV12-3 or TRBV12-4 with TRBJ1-3, with D maybe TRBD1 (5 bases). CDR3 length: 15 residues. V lost 6 bases to trimming and J lost 4 bases, with 16 bases between them. The CDR3 DNA is TGTGCCAGCAGCCCATGGGGCCCCGCCGGAAACACCATATATTTT. It is translated as CASSPWGPAGNTIYF.

This clonotype has a single count. The V call is TRBV12-3 or TRBV12-4, the J call TRBJ2-7; TRBD1 matches at 8 bases. This CDR3 comprises 15 residues. V trimming: 6 bases; J trimming: 3 bases; junction bases outside the gene matches: 10. The CDR3 reads CASRPGQGGFYEQYF. The CDR3 DNA sequence: TGTGCCAGCAGACCCGGACAGGGTGGGTTCTACGAGCAGTACTTC.

At least ten counts were recorded for this clonotype. The rearrangement joins TRBV12-3 or TRBV12-4 to TRBJ2-7, with 15 bases fitting TRBD2. The CDR3 length is 18 residues. J lost 3 bases, V lost 7 bases, and 13 bases had no gene match. CDR3 region: CASIPRGLAGGKIYEQYF. For the CDR3, the DNA is TGTGCCAGCATCCCGAGGGGACTAGCGGGAGGAAAAATCTACGAGCAGTACTTC.

This clonotype was counted at least ten times. The rearrangement links TRBV10-3 to TRBJ1-3; TRBD1 is a possible D gene (5 bases). Looked up from germline, CDR1 is ENHRY and CDR2 is SYGVKD. The CDR3 covers 14 residues. V was trimmed by 11 bases and J by 0 bases, leaving 14 bases between them. CDR3 protein: CASTRGFSGNTIYF. The CDR3 DNA reads as TGTGCCTCGACCCGGGGCTTCTCTGGAAACACCATATATTTT.

The table lists this clonotype with many counts. The V and J genes are TRBV6-1 and TRBJ1-5; D gene uncertain. Trimming removed 7 bases at V and 2 bases at J, with 15 bases between. Germline CDR1 and CDR2: MNHNS and SASEGT. The length of the CDR3 is 15 residues. The CDR3 loop reads CASTAVGGGNQPQHF. Here the CDR3 DNA reads TGTGCCAGCACCGCGGTCGGCGGTGGCAATCAGCCCCAGCATTTT.

This sequence joins TRBV10-1 and TRBJ1-1; D not resolved. V gave up 1 base and J gave up 5 bases, with 8 bases separating them. The CDR3 contains 13 residues. Germline CDR1 is WNHNN and CDR2 is SYGVQD (reference sequence). The CDR3: CASSEYGETEAFF. The CDR3 nucleotides are TGCGCCAGCAGTGAGTATGGGGAGACTGAAGCTTTCTTT.

This clonotype was seen a single time. V and J are TRBV20-1 and TRBJ2-5; D is uncertain. V was cut by 5 bases and J by 5 bases, with 6 bases left in between. The CDR3 is 10 amino acids. Germline-derived CDR1 and CDR2 are DFQATT and SNEGSKA (reference sequence). The chain's CDR3 is CSADGETQYF. The CDR3 DNA is TGCAGTGCTGACGGGGAGACCCAGTACTTC.

The chain carries TRBV15 and TRBJ2-5, with TRBD2 matching 7 bases. V shed 5 bases and J 5 bases; nucleotides not matched to a gene: 8. CDR1 and CDR2 from the germline V gene are LNHNV and YYDKDF (reference sequence). The CDR3 has 14 amino acids. The CDR3: CATSGGEGRETQYF. The CDR3 DNA follows: TGTGCCACCAGCGGAGGGGAGGGGCGGGAGACCCAGTACTTC.

This clonotype was observed many times. The chain is built from TRBV10-3 and TRBJ2-7, with 10 bases identical to TRBD2. Germline lookup yields CDR1 ENHRY and CDR2 SYGVKD. The CDR3 is made up of 15 amino acids. The trim removed 6 bases at V and 3 bases at J, leaving 8 bases unmatched. CDR3 protein: CAIRKTGTSDYEQYF. The CDR3 region has the DNA TGTGCCATCAGAAAGACCGGGACTAGCGACTACGAGCAGTACTTC.

This clonotype was seen at least ten times. The J gene is TRBJ1-1, the V gene TRBV29-1, with D possibly being TRBD1 (5 bases). The germline V gene encodes CDR1 SQVTM and CDR2 ANQGSEA. The V end was cut by 7 bases, the J end by 3 bases, with 12 bases between. The CDR3 runs to 12 residues. The DNA of the CDR3 is TGCAGCGCTGGGACCAGTTACACTGAAGCTTTCTTT. Encoded protein: CSAGTSYTEAFF.

This clonotype has a count of ten or more. This sequence joins TRBV19 and TRBJ2-5; a weak D match, TRBD2 (5 bases). The CDR3 consists of 14 residues. Germline loops: CDR1 LNHDA, CDR2 SQIVND (reference sequence). V was trimmed by 4 bases and J by 3 bases, leaving 12 bases between them. Here the CDR3 reads CASSKEAGKETQYF. The DNA for the CDR3 is TGTGCCAGTAGTAAGGAGGCCGGAAAAGAGACCCAGTACTTC.

Many counts were recorded for this clonotype. The chain has TRBV3-1 and TRBJ2-7; D gene ambiguous. This CDR3 region has 14 residues. Trimming removed 1 base from V and 4 bases from J, with 11 bases in between. The V gene's germline CDR1 is LGHDT and CDR2 YNNKEL (reference sequence). CDR3 sequence (DNA): TGTGCCAGCAGCCAAGGTAACAGCGCTTACGAGCAGTACTTC. Translation gives CASSQGNSAYEQYF.

This clonotype occurred once. V gene TRBV28 combines with J gene TRBJ2-7; D possibly corresponds to TRBD2 (5 bases). Germline CDR1 MDHEN, CDR2 SYDVKM. The CDR3 loop spans 15 amino acids. V dropped 5 bases and J dropped 4 bases, with 18 bases sitting between them. The DNA of the CDR3 is TGTGCCAGCAGTCCCCCCGGGGTCCCTTCTTACGAGCAGTACTTC. This translates into CASSPPGVPSYEQYF.

This clonotype was observed many times. The gene calls are TRBV6-2 or TRBV6-3 and TRBJ1-5, with 12 bases matching TRBD1. The CDR3 is made up of 16 amino acids. CDR1 is MNHEY, CDR2 SVGEGT, per germline. With V trimmed by 4 bases and J by 5 bases, 6 bases remained unmatched. The CDR3 DNA is TGTGCCAGCAGTTCCCGGGACAGGGGGCGTTATCAGCCCCAGCATTTT. Its protein is CASSSRDRGRYQPQHF.

This clonotype was counted many times. As DNA, the CDR3 is TGTGCCAGCAGCACACTGACAGGGTTCGGAAACACCATATATTTT. It specifies CASSTLTGFGNTIYF. The V gene is TRBV11-2, the J gene TRBJ1-3; 7 nucleotides agree with TRBD1. Looked up from germline, CDR1 is SGHAT and CDR2 is FQNNGV. The CDR3 has 15 amino acids. V shed 5 bases and J 4 bases; nucleotides not matched to a gene: 8.

This clonotype was observed many times. V usage is TRBV10-3 and J usage is TRBJ1-5; no reliable D call. The germline CDR1 and CDR2 sequences are ENHRY and SYGVKD. The V and J ends lost 0 bases and 2 bases respectively, with 17 bases between them. The CDR3 totals 18 residues. Written as DNA, the CDR3 is TGTGCCATCAGTGAGTCGTGGAGGGAAGGGAGGGGCAATCAGCCCCAGCATTTT. Its translation is CAISESWREGRGNQPQHF.

The CDR3 DNA reads as TGCAGTGCTAGAGGGGAGCGGGGCCCATCTGAGACCCAGTACTTC. Protein sequence: CSARGERGPSETQYF. This chain uses TRBV20-1 with TRBJ2-5; 7 bases match TRBD2. This CDR3 region has 15 residues. CDR1 is DFQATT and CDR2 is SNEGSKA in the germline V gene (reference sequence). J was trimmed by 5 bases and V by 1 base; bases with no gene match: 10.

In this sample, this clonotype turned up many times. The V and J genes are TRBV5-5 and TRBJ2-5; 8 positions agree with TRBD1. V was pared by 4 bases and J by 5 bases, with 4 bases of the junction left unmatched. The CDR3 is 13 residues long. The germline V gene encodes CDR1 SGHKS and CDR2 YYEKEE (reference sequence). The CDR3 bases are TGTGCCAGCAGCCAACGACAGGGGGAGACCCAGTACTTC. Translated, it gives CASSQRQGETQYF. The variable domain in full, completed from reference TRBV5-5 and TRBJ2-5, reads DAGVTQSPTHLIKTRGQQVTLRCSPISGHKSVSWYQQVLGQGPQFIFQYYEKEERGRGNFPDRFSARQFPNYSSELNVNALLLGDSALYLCASSQRQGETQYFGPGTRLLVL.

This clonotype was seen a handful of times. Possible read error: a much larger clone is one base away. This chain joins TRBV12-3 or TRBV12-4 and TRBJ2-2; a weak D match, TRBD2 (5 bases). V lost 6 bases, J lost 6 bases, and 11 bases lay in between. The CDR3 is 13 residues long. The CDR3: CASSRGLAGELFF. Written as DNA, the CDR3 is TGTGCCAGCAGCCGAGGGTTGGCCGGGGAGCTGTTTTTT.

The V gene is TRBV7-6, the J gene TRBJ2-2; the match to TRBD1 covers 8 bases. The CDR3 has 15 residues. Trimming cost V 8 bases and J 6 bases; bases outside gene matches: 11. From germline, CDR1 is SGHVS and CDR2 FNYEAQ. In DNA form, the CDR3 reads TGTGCCAGCCGAGCTAAAGACAGGGGCCCCGGGGAGCTGTTTTTT. Translated, it gives CASRAKDRGPGELFF.